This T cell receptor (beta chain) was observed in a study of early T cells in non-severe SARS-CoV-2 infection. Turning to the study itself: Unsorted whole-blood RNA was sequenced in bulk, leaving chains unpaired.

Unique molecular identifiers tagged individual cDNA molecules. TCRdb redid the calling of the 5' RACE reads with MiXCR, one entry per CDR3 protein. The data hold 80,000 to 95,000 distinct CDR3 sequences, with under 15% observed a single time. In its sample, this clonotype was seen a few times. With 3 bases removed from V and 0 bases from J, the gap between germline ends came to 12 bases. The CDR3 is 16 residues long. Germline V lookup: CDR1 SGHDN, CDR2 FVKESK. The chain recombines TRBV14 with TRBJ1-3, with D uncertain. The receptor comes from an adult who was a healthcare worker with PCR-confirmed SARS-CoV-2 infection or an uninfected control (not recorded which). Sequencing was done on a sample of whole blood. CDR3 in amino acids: CASSHAGYSSGNTIYF. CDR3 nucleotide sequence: TGTGCCAGCAGCCATGCCGGCTATTCCTCTGGAAACACCATATATTTT.